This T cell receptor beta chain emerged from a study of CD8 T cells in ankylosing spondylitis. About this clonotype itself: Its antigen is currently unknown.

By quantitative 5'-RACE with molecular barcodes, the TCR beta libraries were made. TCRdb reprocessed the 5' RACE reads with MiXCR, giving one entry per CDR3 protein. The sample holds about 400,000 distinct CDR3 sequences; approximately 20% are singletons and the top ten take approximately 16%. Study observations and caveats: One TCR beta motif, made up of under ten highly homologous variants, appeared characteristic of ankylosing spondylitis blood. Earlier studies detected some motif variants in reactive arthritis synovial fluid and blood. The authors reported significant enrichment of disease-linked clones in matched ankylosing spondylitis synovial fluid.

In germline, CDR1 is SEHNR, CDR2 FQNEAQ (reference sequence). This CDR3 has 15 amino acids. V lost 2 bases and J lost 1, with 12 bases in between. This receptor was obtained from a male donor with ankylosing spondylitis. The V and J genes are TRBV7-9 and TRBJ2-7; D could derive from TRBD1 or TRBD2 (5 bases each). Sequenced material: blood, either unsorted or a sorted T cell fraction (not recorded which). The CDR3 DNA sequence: TGTGCCAGCAGCTTATCGGGGCAGGGATCCTACGAGCAGTACTTC. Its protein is CASSLSGQGSYEQYF.